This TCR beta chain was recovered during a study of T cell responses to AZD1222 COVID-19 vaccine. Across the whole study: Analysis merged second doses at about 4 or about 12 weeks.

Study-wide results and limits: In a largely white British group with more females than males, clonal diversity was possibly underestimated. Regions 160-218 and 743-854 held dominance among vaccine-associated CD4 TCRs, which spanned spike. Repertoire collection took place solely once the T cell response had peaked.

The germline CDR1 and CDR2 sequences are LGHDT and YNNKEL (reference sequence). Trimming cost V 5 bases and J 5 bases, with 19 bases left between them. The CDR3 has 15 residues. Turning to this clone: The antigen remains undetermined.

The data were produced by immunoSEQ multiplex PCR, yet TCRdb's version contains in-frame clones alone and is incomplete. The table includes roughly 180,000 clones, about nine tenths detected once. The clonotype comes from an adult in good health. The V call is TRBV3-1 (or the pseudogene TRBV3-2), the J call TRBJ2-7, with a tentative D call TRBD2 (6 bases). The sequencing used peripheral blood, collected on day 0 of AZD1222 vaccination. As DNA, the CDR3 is TGTGCCAGCAGCGAACTCCGGCGGGGATTCCACGAGCAGTACTTC. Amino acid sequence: CASSELRRGFHEQYF.